This T cell receptor beta chain was obtained from a study of blood T cell repertoires in COVID-19 (dated by TCRdb to about 2020). Notes on the research overall: The collaborator samples originated in the United States, Italy and Spain and spanned the acute and convalescent phases of COVID-19. Samples came from the ongoing ImmuneRACE study (first 160 participants) plus 1,254 subjects from 6 global collaborators. HLA class I and class II types, where available, came from metadata supplied by the sample provider rather than from assay-based typing. Deeply sampled blood TCRbeta repertoires from subjects exposed to, actively infected with, or recovered from COVID-19 were included in the dataset. Nearly every sample came with metadata listing a de-identified subject ID, COVID-19 status, age in years and sex. The repertoires were made available in a free public database intended to serve as a resource for research on the immune response to SARS-CoV-2. The prospective study material was composed of cDNA or gDNA derived from T cells, B-cell-depleted T cells, or PBMCs.

Each collaborating institution followed its own protocols to collect whole blood in K2EDTA tubes. For TCRbeta analysis, collaborators shipped samples as frozen whole blood, isolated PBMCs, or DNA extracted from either of those sample types. For CDR1 and CDR2, the germline V gene lists MNHEY and SVGAGI. V lost 3 bases and J lost 4 bases; the stretch between them is 11 bases long. From the cysteine through the phenylalanine, the CDR3 covers 14 amino acids. Left in the record is the CDR3 DNA by itself, 42 bases read in frame from the first base. On this clone itself: Its recognized antigen is unknown. No much larger clone is present one base from it, and per-base qualities are unavailable.

TCRbeta CDR3 regions were amplified from genomic DNA using the immunoSEQ Assay, a bias-controlled multiplex PCR. The study's processing was this. Nucleated cell counts per sample were estimated from amplification of reference gene primers within the assay. Sequence reads were collapsed and filtered to measure the absolute abundance of every unique TCRbeta CDR3 rearrangement. For each sample, productive Simpson clonality was calculated as the square root of Simpson's diversity index over productive rearrangements. The source is immuneACCESS, and TCRdb retained only in-frame sequences with V and J called. Part of the clones is not carried over; for the studies checked, unresolved V genes explain less than half of this, and the remainder is unexplained. V and J calls and clone size are copied from that table; D and trimming were computed from the DNA. The sample table contains roughly 100,000 clones; only one count was recorded for 71% of them. In total, the top ten clones hold around 0.92% of the sample.

Results the study describes overall, beyond this receptor: How much clinical and demographic metadata was included differed by source and by participant, and the metadata was provided uncurated.

The V gene is TRBV6-5 and the J gene is TRBJ2-3, with the D gene too uncertain to name. The specimen sequenced was peripheral blood. The sequence derives from a human donor with acute or convalescent COVID-19. The donor label of this sample is uncertain. The DNA reads as follows: TGTGCCAGCAGTTATACGGCGGCTCCAGATACGCAGTATTTT. Its translation is CASSYTAAPDTQYF.